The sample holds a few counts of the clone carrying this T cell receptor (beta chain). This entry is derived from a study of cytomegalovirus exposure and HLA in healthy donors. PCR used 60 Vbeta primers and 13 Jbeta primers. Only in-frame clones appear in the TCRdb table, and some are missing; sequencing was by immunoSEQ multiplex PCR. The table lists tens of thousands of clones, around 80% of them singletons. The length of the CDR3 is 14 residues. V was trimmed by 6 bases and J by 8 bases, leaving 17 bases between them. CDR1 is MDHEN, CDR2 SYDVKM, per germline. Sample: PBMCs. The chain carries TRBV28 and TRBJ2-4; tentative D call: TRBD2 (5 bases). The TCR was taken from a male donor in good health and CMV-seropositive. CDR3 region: CASSLSEGLDIQYF. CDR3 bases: TGTGCCAGCAGCCTGAGCGAGGGATTGGACATTCAGTACTTC.